This TCR beta chain came from a study of Graves' ophthalmopathy and Graves' hyperthyroidism. This clonotype was picked up many times. What it recognizes is unknown. Study-level findings and limits: Sensitivity of roughly 71% and specificity of nearly 75% were achieved by the model that predicted ophthalmopathy progression.

Per the germline V gene, CDR1 is KGHSH and CDR2 is LQKENI. V lost 2 bases to trimming and J lost 5 bases, with 12 bases between them. This CDR3 region has 14 residues. Researchers turned away patients with other autoimmune diseases, uncontrolled infections, pregnancy or lactation. From RNA, the CDR3 regions of TCR beta chains were amplified and sequenced. HTBI primers primed a first-round RT-PCR, and a second-round multiplex PCR followed. Each CDR3 protein is one row after TCRdb ran MiXCR on the multiplex PCR reads. The table has roughly 230,000 distinct CDR3 sequences, 20% to 25% seen once. This TCR derives from a woman aged 45 to 65 with Graves' ophthalmopathy. Sequenced: peripheral blood. This chain connects TRBV18 to TRBJ2-5; D is possibly TRBD1 or TRBD2 (5 bases each). The CDR3 sequence: CASSPASREETQYF. The CDR3 DNA reads TGTGCCAGCTCACCAGCAAGCAGGGAGGAGACCCAGTACTTC. Complete variable domain (other parts from reference TRBV18 and TRBJ2-5): NAGVMQNPRHLVRRRGQEARLRCSPMKGHSHVYWYRQLPEEGLKFMVYLQKENIIDESGMPKERFSAEFPKEGPSILRIQQVVRGDSAAYFCASSPASREETQYFGPGTRLLVL.